This T cell receptor beta chain was obtained from a study of T cell responses to AZD1222 COVID-19 vaccine. Study-wide background: Recipients boosted at about 4 weeks or about 12 weeks are pooled. Notes on the study in general: No day 14 peak samples; only post-peak repertoires were characterized. Regions 160-218 and 743-854 held dominance among vaccine-associated CD4 TCRs, which spanned spike.

With regard to this clone: No antigen is known for it.

CDR1 SQVTM and CDR2 ANQGSEA come from the germline V gene. This CDR3 has 13 residues. V gave up 1 base and J gave up 4 bases, with 10 bases separating them. Only in-frame clones appear in the TCRdb table, and some are missing; sequencing was by immunoSEQ multiplex PCR. The sample records about 140,000 clones, about 92% being singletons. The specimen comprised peripheral blood, sampled on day 0 of AZD1222 vaccination. The source of this sequence is an adult in good health. V and J are TRBV29-1 and TRBJ2-5, with D perhaps matching TRBD1 (5 bases). The CDR3 reads CSVEAGLGETQYF. CDR3 sequence (DNA): TGCAGCGTTGAAGCAGGGCTTGGAGAGACCCAGTACTTC. The entire variable domain, with the rest obtained from reference TRBV29-1 and TRBJ2-5, is as follows: SAVISQKPSRDICQRGTSLTIQCQVDSQVTMMFWYRQQPGQSLTLIATANQGSEATYESGFVIDKFPISRPNLTFSTLTVSNMSPEDSSIYLCSVEAGLGETQYFGPGTRLLVL.